The 21 T cell receptor beta chains in this list originate from one sample, sequenced in a study of radiotherapy plus CTLA-4 blockade in lung cancer. Some clones are missing from TCRdb's copy, which holds only in-frame ones; the method was immunoSEQ multiplex PCR. The sample contains about 50,000 clones, 80% to 90% of which appear only once. Here the sequenced sample was peripheral blood, taken from a patient treated with radiotherapy plus ipilimumab. These receptors were taken from a human donor with non-small cell lung cancer whose response to radiotherapy plus ipilimumab could not be evaluated.

The chain has TRBV5-4 and TRBJ1-2, with D unclear. V shed 1 base and J shed 6 bases, with 10 bases lying between them. CDR3 length equals 13 residues. Germline loops: CDR1 SGHNT, CDR2 YYREEE (reference sequence). The CDR3: CASSLWAEDGYTF. The CDR3, as DNA: TGTGCCAGCAGCTTGTGGGCGGAGGATGGCTACACCTTC.

This clone was picked up a small number of times. The chain uses TRBV28 and TRBJ1-2; possibly TRBD1 for D (6 bases). V was shortened by 7 bases and J by 1 base, with 10 bases between the two germline ends. The germline V gene has CDR1 MDHEN and CDR2 SYDVKM. The CDR3 extends over 13 amino acids. In DNA form, the CDR3 reads TGTGCCAGCACCGACAGGTTTAACTATGGCTACACCTTC. This gives the protein CASTDRFNYGYTF.

Written as DNA, the CDR3 is TGTGCCAGCGGATCCGGGACAGGGGGTGGTGAAAAACTGTTTTTT. Amino acid sequence: CASGSGTGGGEKLFF. The chain carries TRBV28 and TRBJ1-4, with 11 bases fitting TRBD1. CDR1 MDHEN and CDR2 SYDVKM come from the germline V gene. This CDR3 contains 15 residues. Trimming at V came to 8 bases and at J to 7 bases, leaving 9 bases not matched to a gene.

The rearrangement joins TRBV7-2 to TRBJ2-2; TRBD2 matches 10 bases. The CDR3 runs 15 residues. The V segment lost 3 bases and the J segment 6 bases; nucleotides outside the gene matches: 4. In germline, CDR1 is SGHTA, CDR2 FQGNSA. In DNA form, the CDR3 reads TGTGCCAGCAGCTTCCTAGCGGGAGATGCCGGGGAGCTGTTTTTT. Translated: CASSFLAGDAGELFF.

The genes are TRBV29-1 and TRBJ1-2; possible D gene TRBD1, 6 bases. The CDR3 runs to 12 residues. V was pared by 7 bases and J by 4 bases, with 13 bases between. Germline lookup yields CDR1 SQVTM and CDR2 ANQGSEA. This CDR3 is CSASGQSYGYTF. CDR3 in DNA: TGCAGCGCTTCCGGACAGAGCTATGGCTACACCTTC.

This clone was detected a few times. This chain uses TRBV4-3 with TRBJ1-4, with D possibly TRBD1 on 5 matching bases. The CDR3 is 18 residues long. V was shortened by 0 bases and J by 4 bases, with 18 bases between the two germline ends. Germline V gives CDR1 LGHNA, CDR2 YSLEER. As DNA, the CDR3 is TGCGCCAGCAGCCAAGATAATCGGGCAGGGAAGAGTAATGAAAAACTGTTTTTT. This gives the protein CASSQDNRAGKSNEKLFF.

The J gene is TRBJ2-5, the V gene TRBV5-1, with 12 bases matching TRBD2. The V segment lost 3 bases and the J segment 1 base; nucleotides outside the gene matches: 7. Germline V lookup: CDR1 SGHRS, CDR2 YFSETQ. This CDR3 spans 17 amino acids. This CDR3 is CASSWGLAGPRQETQYF. The CDR3, as DNA: TGCGCCAGCAGCTGGGGACTAGCGGGTCCGCGCCAAGAGACCCAGTACTTC.

This chain joins TRBV5-4 and TRBJ2-1; 9 bases match TRBD2. The germline V gene has CDR1 SGHNT and CDR2 YYREEE (reference sequence). CDR3 length: 18 amino acids. After removal of 0 bases from V and 0 bases from J, the junction contained 7 bases not matched to a gene. In nucleotides, the CDR3 is TGTGCCAGCAGCTTGGCCGCTAGCGGGGTCAGCTCCTACAATGAGCAGTTCTTC. Translation gives CASSLAASGVSSYNEQFF.

The chain joins TRBV5-1 to TRBJ2-1, with 8 bases identical to TRBD2. V lost 4 bases, J lost 7 bases, and 16 bases stayed unmatched. This CDR3 contains 17 residues. CDR1 and CDR2 (germline): SGHRS, YFSETQ. CDR3 residues: CASSTAGAGGARNEQFF. The CDR3 nucleotides are TGCGCCAGCAGCACCGCCGGGGCGGGGGGCGCGAGGAATGAGCAGTTCTTC.

The rearrangement links TRBV5-1 to TRBJ2-3; 11 nucleotides align to TRBD2. V lost 1 base and J lost 3; bases outside the gene matches: 4. The germline V gene has CDR1 SGHRS and CDR2 YFSETQ. CDR3 length: 16 residues. Here the CDR3 DNA reads TGCGCCAGCAGCTTGACTAGCGGGAGTGGGACAGATACGCAGTATTTT. This codes for CASSLTSGSGTDTQYF. Full variable domain (rest looked up from reference TRBV5-1 and TRBJ2-3): KAGVTQTPRYLIKTRGQQVTLSCSPISGHRSVSWYQQTPGQGLQFLFEYFSETQRNKGNFPGRFSGRQFSNSRSEMNVSTLELGDSALYLCASSLTSGSGTDTQYFGPGTRLTVL.

V usage is TRBV15 and J usage is TRBJ2-2; 9 positions match TRBD2. Trimming at V came to 2 bases and at J to 2 bases, leaving 6 bases not matched to a gene. The CDR3 consists of 17 residues. Germline V gives CDR1 LNHNV, CDR2 YYDKDF (reference sequence). CDR3 amino acids: CATSRSPLAGNTGELFF. CDR3 sequence (DNA): TGTGCCACCAGCAGATCCCCTCTAGCGGGAAACACCGGGGAGCTGTTTTTT.

This clone was seen a single time. The chain uses TRBV6-1 and TRBJ2-5; D possibly corresponds to TRBD1 (6 bases). Matching the DNA end better, TRBJ2-7 makes the J call doubtful. The CDR3 is 14 amino acids. Germline assignment: CDR1 MNHNS and CDR2 SASEGT. CDR3: CASRWTDLVGEQYF. Here the CDR3 DNA reads TGTGCCAGCAGATGGACAGACCTCGTCGGCGAGCAGTACTTC.

The genes are TRBV9 and TRBJ2-2, with 8 bases identical to TRBD1. The CDR3 has 19 amino acids. Germline V gene lookup returns CDR1 SGDLS and CDR2 YYNGEE. Trimming at V came to 0 bases and at J to 2 bases, leaving 12 bases not matched to a gene. CDR3 region: CASSVGIQGEKVNTGELFF. In nucleotides, the CDR3 is TGTGCCAGCAGCGTAGGCATACAGGGGGAGAAGGTCAACACCGGGGAGCTGTTTTTT.

The chain has TRBV12-2 and TRBJ2-7; no DNA check was done on the table's D call, TRBD2. TRBV12-2 is deemed a pseudogene. CDR3 length equals 16 residues. CDR3 in amino acids: CASRWIGREECYEQYF. As DNA, the CDR3 is TGTGCAAGTCGCTGGATTGGGCGGGAGGAGTGCTACGAGCAGTACTTC.

The chain is built from TRBV7-2 and TRBJ2-7; D gene ambiguous. V was shortened by 5 bases and J by 0 bases, with 8 bases between the two germline ends. Looked up from germline, CDR1 is SGHTA and CDR2 is FQGNSA. The CDR3 runs to 13 residues. CDR3 in amino acids: CASSPSGSYEQYF. The CDR3 coding sequence is TGTGCCAGCAGCCCCTCGGGCTCCTACGAGCAGTACTTC.

The V gene is TRBV7-9, the J gene TRBJ1-5; a possible D gene is TRBD1 (5 bases). CDR3 length: 15 amino acids. V was pared by 4 bases and J by 2 bases, with 12 bases between. Looked up from germline, CDR1 is SEHNR and CDR2 is FQNEAQ (reference sequence). The CDR3 region has the DNA TGTGCCAGCAGCTCTGGGGCCGGGCGCAATCAGCCCCAGCATTTT. It encodes CASSSGAGRNQPQHF.

The V call is TRBV29-1, the J call TRBJ2-2; D is undetermined. V was shortened by 6 bases and J by 0 bases, with 8 bases between the two germline ends. CDR1 is SQVTM and CDR2 is ANQGSEA in the germline V gene. This CDR3 has 13 residues. For the CDR3, the DNA is TGCAGCGTAATGAGGACGAACACCGGGGAGCTGTTTTTT. As protein: CSVMRTNTGELFF.

The V call is TRBV9, the J call TRBJ1-6; D gene ambiguous. Germline CDR1 SGDLS, CDR2 YYNGEE. V lost 2 bases, J lost 6 bases, and 6 bases lay in between. The CDR3 runs to 13 residues. CDR3 DNA sequence: TGTGCCAGCAGCGTCCTTAGTAATTCACCCCTCCACTTT. Amino acids: CASSVLSNSPLHF. Full variable domain (rest looked up from reference TRBV9 and TRBJ1-6): DSGVTQTPKHLITATGQRVTLRCSPRSGDLSVYWYQQSLDQGLQFLIQYYNGEERAKGNILERFSAQQFPDLHSELNLSSLELGDSALYFCASSVLSNSPLHFGNGTRLTVT.

The chain has TRBV7-3 and TRBJ1-1, with D maybe TRBD1 (6 bases). Germline lookup yields CDR1 SGHTA and CDR2 FQGTGA. V dropped 4 bases and J dropped 3 bases, with 9 bases sitting between them. The CDR3 extends over 13 amino acids. The CDR3 loop reads CASSSDSYTEAFF. DNA of the CDR3: TGTGCCAGCAGCTCGGACAGCTACACTGAAGCTTTCTTT.

Notes on this clone: Given the absence of the conserved phenylalanine or tryptophan at the CDR3 end, a read error is likely. This chain uses TRBV11-2 with TRBJ1-1; no clear D gene. Germline lookup yields CDR1 SGHAT and CDR2 FQNNGV. The V gene lost 2 bases and the J gene lost 0 bases, with 13 bases spanning the gap. This CDR3 contains 16 residues. The CDR3 reads CASSLSPGILNTEAFL. CDR3 in DNA: TGTGCCAGCAGCTTATCGCCGGGGATCCTGAACACTGAAGCTTTCCTT.

V is TRBV2 and J is TRBJ2-7; weak D call: TRBD2 (5 bases). V lost 4 bases to trimming and J lost 7 bases, with 11 bases between them. Germline V lookup: CDR1 SNHLY, CDR2 FYNNEI. The length of the CDR3 is 12 residues. CDR3 region: CASSGGFGEQYF. The CDR3 region has the DNA TGTGCCAGCAGTGGAGGGTTTGGGGAGCAGTACTTC. The whole variable domain, filled in from reference TRBV2 and TRBJ2-7, reads EPEVTQTPSHQVTQMGQEVILRCVPISNHLYFYWYRQILGQKVEFLVSFYNNEISEKSEIFDDQFSVERPDGSNFTLKIRSTKLEDSAMYFCASSGGFGEQYFGPGTRLTVT.